This T cell receptor (beta chain) was identified in a study of monozygotic twins with inflammatory bowel disease. Each CDR3 protein gets one entry in TCRdb, which reprocessed the 5' RACE reads and gives no DNA. The sample table includes 330,000 or so distinct CDR3 sequences. The CDR3 contains 13 residues. Looked up from germline, CDR1 is SGHTA and CDR2 is FQGNSA. The V call is TRBV7-2, the J call TRBJ2-3; TCRdb selects TRBD2, and the lack of DNA leaves this call unchecked. Sequencing input: blood. This TCR derives from a human donor with ulcerative colitis or Crohn's disease, or a healthy co-twin of an affected twin (not recorded which). CDR3 amino acids: CASSFSGRGTQYF.